Listed here are 10 T cell receptor beta chains from one sample, sequenced in a study of T-cell reconstitution after alpha-beta-depleted transplantation in children. Preparation of the TCRbeta library involved a method that used unique molecular identifiers. TCRdb re-analysed the PCR reads in MiXCR, keeping a single row per CDR3 protein. In the table there are around 490,000 distinct CDR3 sequences, 10% to 12% of which are singletons. The source material was PBMCs, mostly from graft donor cells, sampled 180 days after TCRalphabeta/CD19-depleted stem cell transplant. These receptors all stem from a female patient aged 2-9 years who had a stem cell transplant for aplastic anemia, so the T cells may come from the graft donor.

The genes are TRBV6-1 and TRBJ2-2, with 10 bases fitting TRBD2. The CDR3 is 17 residues long. The J segment lost 8 bases and the V segment lost 6 bases, leaving 15 bases of the junction unmatched. CDR1 is MNHNS and CDR2 is SASEGT in the germline V gene. The DNA for the CDR3 is TGTGCCAGCAGCCAGCTTGTTGCTAGCGGGAGAAGGGGGGAGCTGTTTTTT. Protein: CASSQLVASGRRGELFF.

This clonotype occurred a few times. The J gene is TRBJ2-7, the V gene TRBV12-3 or TRBV12-4; D tentatively reads TRBD1 or TRBD2 (5 bases each). The CDR3 is 17 amino acids. V was shortened by 3 bases and J by 3 bases, with 21 bases between the two germline ends. The CDR3 spells CASSLEDRPGRLYEQYV. The DNA for the CDR3 is TGTGCCAGCAGTTTGGAGGACCGCCCGGGACGCCTCTACGAGCAGTACGTC.

Many counts were recorded for this clonotype. The chain combines TRBV5-1 with TRBJ2-5, with TRBD1 matching over 9 bases. Looked up from germline, CDR1 is SGHRS and CDR2 is YFSETQ. With V trimmed by 3 bases and J by 5 bases, 8 bases remained unmatched. The CDR3 runs to 15 residues. CDR3 sequence reads: CASSYGQGISETQYF. CDR3 bases: TGCGCCAGCAGCTACGGACAGGGGATATCGGAGACCCAGTACTTC.

This clonotype was seen only a few times. V and J are TRBV7-2 and TRBJ2-1, with a weak D call TRBD1 (6 bases). The germline V and J ends were trimmed by 2 bases and 2 bases, with 16 bases remaining between them. The CDR3 covers 17 residues. The germline CDR1 and CDR2 sequences are SGHTA and FQGNSA. CDR3 nucleotides: TGTGCCAGCAGCTTAAGGTCAGGCTGGGGGCCCTACAATGAGCAGTTCTTC. Translating it yields CASSLRSGWGPYNEQFF.

This clonotype occurred a few times. The chain is built from TRBV6-2 or TRBV6-3 and TRBJ2-1; D is uncertain. V was clipped by 2 bases and J by 4 bases, with 18 bases between them. The CDR3 has 17 amino acids. Germline V lookup: CDR1 MNHEY, CDR2 SVGEGT. The CDR3 DNA follows: TGTGCCAGCAGTTACGGAACCGGGCCTTCCCTTTACAATGAGCAGTTCTTC. Amino acids: CASSYGTGPSLYNEQFF.

V usage is TRBV4-3 and J usage is TRBJ2-2; 9 positions match TRBD2. The CDR3 runs to 16 residues. The V gene end was trimmed by 3 bases and the J gene end by 6 bases; junction bases not matched to a gene: 8. Germline V lookup: CDR1 LGHNA, CDR2 YSLEER. CDR3 coding DNA: TGCGCCAGCAGCCATGTAGCGGGAGTCTCCCCCGGGGAGCTGTTTTTT. Its translation is CASSHVAGVSPGELFF.

This chain links TRBV6-1 with TRBJ2-1; tentatively, D is TRBD1 or TRBD2 (5 bases each). Trimming took 6 bases from V and 1 from J, leaving 16 bases between them. The CDR3 has 16 residues. Germline CDR1 MNHNS, CDR2 SASEGT. This chain's CDR3 is CASSRRQRGSYNEQFF. For the CDR3, the DNA is TGTGCCAGCAGCCGCCGACAGAGAGGGTCCTACAATGAGCAGTTCTTC.

By its share, this clonotype is large. V is TRBV7-2 and J is TRBJ2-7; D is perhaps TRBD1 (6 bases). Germline CDR1 and CDR2: SGHTA and FQGNSA. The CDR3 spans 17 residues. V dropped 1 base and J dropped 4 bases, with 20 bases sitting between them. The CDR3: CASSLGQGPLGWYEQYF. The CDR3 DNA follows: TGTGCCAGCAGCTTAGGTCAGGGGCCTCTGGGTTGGTACGAGCAGTACTTC.

This chain uses TRBV29-1 with TRBJ2-3; TRBD2 matches 9 bases. J lost 3 bases, V lost 4 bases, and 5 bases had no gene match. The CDR3 has 14 amino acids. Germline V gene sequence: CDR1 SQVTM, CDR2 ANQGSEA. For the CDR3, the DNA is TGCAGCGTTGCTGATCTAGCGGGGACAGATACGCAGTATTTT. Its protein is CSVADLAGTDTQYF.

This clonotype appeared a few times. J is TRBJ1-1 and V is TRBV19; D is ambiguous. CDR1 is LNHDA and CDR2 is SQIVND in the germline V gene (reference sequence). The V end lost 9 bases, the J end lost 2 bases, and 13 bases lay between the germline ends. The CDR3 totals 13 residues. CDR3 residues: CASSVGSNTEAFF. For the CDR3, the DNA is TGTGCCAGCTCGGTTGGTAGCAACACTGAAGCTTTCTTT.